The entry below describes one TCR beta chain. What it recognizes is unknown. The sample comes from a study of T cells after yellow fever vaccination. The study, taken as a whole, reports: After the booster, approximately 95% of CD4 and 88% of CD8 primary-response clones were re-detected. Researchers noted that a small share of clonotypes showed up in both CD4 and CD8 compartments. There was a possibility that FACS-sorted repertoires contained abundant clonotypes contaminating from the bulk population.

The study made its TCR cDNA through 5'RACE template switching. That step introduced a universal primer site along with UMIs. TCRdb analysed the 5' RACE reads with MiXCR anew, one entry per CDR3 protein. The profile covers approximately 120,000 distinct CDR3 sequences, with roughly 15% appearing a single time and roughly 43% taken by the ten largest. The V gene lost 5 bases and the J gene lost 5 bases, with 11 bases spanning the gap. In germline, CDR1 is SEHNR, CDR2 FQNEAQ (reference sequence). CDR3 length: 13 residues. The chain recombines TRBV7-9 with TRBJ2-3; D is unresolved. Sample: CD8+ T cells sorted from PBMCs, taken 5 days after the yellow fever booster vaccination. The receptor's source is a man younger than 30 who received the YFV17D yellow fever vaccine. DNA for the CDR3: TGTGCCAGCAGCCCCGCCCCCGAAGATACGCAGTATTTT. Its protein is CASSPAPEDTQYF.